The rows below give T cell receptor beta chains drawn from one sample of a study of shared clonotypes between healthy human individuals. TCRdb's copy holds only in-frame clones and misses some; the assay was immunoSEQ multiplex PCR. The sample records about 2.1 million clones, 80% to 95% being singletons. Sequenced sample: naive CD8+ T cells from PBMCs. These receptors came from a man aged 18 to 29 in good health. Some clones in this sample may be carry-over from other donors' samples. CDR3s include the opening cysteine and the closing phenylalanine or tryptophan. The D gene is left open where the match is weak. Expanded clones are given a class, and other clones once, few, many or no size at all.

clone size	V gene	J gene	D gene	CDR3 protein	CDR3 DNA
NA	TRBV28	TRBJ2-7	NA	CASTEGSSYEQYF	TGTGCCAGCACGGAAGGGAGCTCCTACGAGCAGTACTTC
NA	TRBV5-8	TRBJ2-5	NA	CASSPGQIGETQYF	TGTGCCAGCAGCCCTGGGCAGATCGGGGAGACCCAGTACTTC
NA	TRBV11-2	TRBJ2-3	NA	CASSTGVLSTDTQYF	TGTGCCAGCAGCACGGGAGTTCTTAGCACAGATACGCAGTATTTT
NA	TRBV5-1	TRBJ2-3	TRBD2	CASSLVLLAGRYDSTDTQYF	TGCGCCAGCAGCTTGGTTCTACTAGCGGGCCGATACGATAGCACAGATACGCAGTATTTT
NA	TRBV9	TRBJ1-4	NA	CASSVNKGMGTTNEKLFF	TGTGCCAGCAGCGTAAACAAAGGAATGGGAACAACTAATGAAAAACTGTTTTTT
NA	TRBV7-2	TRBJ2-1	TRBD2	CASSRSGLAGPRFVDEQFF	TGTGCCAGCAGCCGATCCGGACTAGCGGGACCCCGTTTTGTGGATGAGCAGTTCTTC
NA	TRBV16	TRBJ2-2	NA	CASSHISPGELFF	TGTGCCAGCAGCCATATATCCCCCGGGGAGCTGTTTTTT
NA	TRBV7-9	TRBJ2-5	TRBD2	CASSFLAGYPETQYF	TGTGCCAGCAGCTTCCTAGCGGGATATCCCGAGACCCAGTACTTC
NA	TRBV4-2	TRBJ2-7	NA	CASSQERTAYEQYF	TGTGCCAGCAGCCAAGAGCGCACAGCCTACGAGCAGTACTTC
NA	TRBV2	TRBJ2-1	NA	CASRDPKDAYNEQFF	TGTGCCAGCAGGGATCCGAAGGACGCCTACAATGAGCAGTTCTTC
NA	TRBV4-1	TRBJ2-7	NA	CASSQKLRDSVSEQYF	TGCGCCAGCAGCCAAAAACTCCGGGACTCCGTCTCCGAGCAGTACTTC
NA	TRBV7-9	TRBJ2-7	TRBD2	CASSYTTSGVYEQYF	TGTGCCAGCAGCTACACGACTAGCGGGGTATACGAGCAGTACTTC
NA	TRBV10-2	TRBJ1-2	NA	CASSESQLVPIYGYTF	TGCGCCAGCAGTGAGTCACAGTTAGTTCCCATCTATGGCTACACCTTC
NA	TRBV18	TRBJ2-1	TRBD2	CASSPATSGFNEQFF	TGTGCCAGCTCACCTGCGACTAGCGGATTCAATGAGCAGTTCTTC
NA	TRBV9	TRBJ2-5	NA	CASSVRLASETQYF	TGTGCCAGCAGCGTGCGGCTAGCGTCCGAGACCCAGTACTTC
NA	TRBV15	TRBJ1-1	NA	CATSRDVPPNTEAFF	TGTGCCACCAGCAGAGATGTGCCCCCGAACACTGAAGCTTTCTTT
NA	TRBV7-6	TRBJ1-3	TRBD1	CASSMGQGAAGNTIYF	TGTGCCAGCAGCATGGGACAGGGGGCCGCTGGAAACACCATATATTTT
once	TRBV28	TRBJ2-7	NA	CASSLVGGSYEQYF	TGTGCCAGCAGTTTAGTGGGGGGATCCTACGAGCAGTACTTC